A single sample is the source of the 22 T cell receptor beta chains below, sequenced in a study of blood T cells in healthy people across ages (dated by TCRdb to between 2014 and 2017). The receptor library was made with 5' RACE. Data came from an Illumina HiSeq 2500. The second PCR ran for about 6 to 11 cycles and used a J-beta primer mix along with a sample-barcoded 5' primer. The raw public reads went through TCRdb reprocessing: fastp at Q25, MiXCR clone calling, in-frame beta chains kept. Entries are consolidated by CDR3 protein sequence, retaining the most common genes and DNA. This sample lists around 990,000 distinct CDR3 sequences; approximately 38% were detected once. The top ten hold around 13% of the sample. Sequencing was done on a sample of blood. The origin of the receptors is a man aged 18-30 years in good health.

In this sample, this clonotype turned up a few times. The genes are TRBV7-2 and TRBJ2-1; 8 positions agree with TRBD2. V lost 5 bases and J lost 8; bases outside the gene matches: 14. This CDR3 is built from 16 residues. The germline V gene has CDR1 SGHTA and CDR2 FQGNSA. CDR3 protein: CASSPRLSGGGDEQFF. CDR3 DNA sequence: TGTGCCAGCAGCCCAAGACTAAGCGGGGGAGGAGATGAGCAGTTCTTC. Full variable domain (missing parts from reference TRBV7-2 and TRBJ2-1): GAGVSQSPSNKVTEKGKDVELRCDPISGHTALYWYRQSLGQGLEFLIYFQGNSAPDKSGLPSDRFSAERTGGSVSTLTIQRTQQEDSAVYLCASSPRLSGGGDEQFFGPGTRLTVL.

The chain has TRBV20-1 and TRBJ1-6; TRBD1 might be the D (6 bases). The CDR3 runs to 16 residues. CDR1 is DFQATT, CDR2 SNEGSKA, per germline (reference sequence). V shed 7 bases and J shed 3 bases, with 19 bases lying between them. Here the CDR3 DNA reads TGCAGTGTTCCCTTAGAGTCAGGGGTCTATAATTCACCCCTCCACTTT. This sequence encodes CSVPLESGVYNSPLHF.

J is TRBJ2-1 and V is TRBV6-2 or TRBV6-3, with no clear D. This CDR3 spans 13 amino acids. The germline CDR1 and CDR2 sequences are MNHEY and SVGEGT. Trimming removed 6 bases from V and 15 bases from J, with 21 bases in between. The CDR3 spells CASSPYNLLFLFF. CDR3 bases: TGTGCCAGCAGCCCCTACAATCTGTTATTCCTGTTCTTC.

The chain has TRBV9 and TRBJ1-1; no definite D call. Between the trimmed V and J ends, which lost 3 bases and 4 bases, there was a span of 16 bases. Germline CDR1 and CDR2: SGDLS and YYNGEE. This CDR3 contains 15 residues. The CDR3 DNA sequence: TGTGCCAGCAGCGCCCAAGCGCTCGGGTTCACTGAAGCTTTCTTT. This encodes CASSAQALGFTEAFF.

The chain uses TRBV3-1 and TRBJ1-5; D may be TRBD1 (6 bases). V lost 0 bases and J 3 bases, leaving 12 bases between the germline ends. CDR3 size: 16 residues. Germline CDR1 is LGHDT and CDR2 is YNNKEL (reference sequence). The CDR3 DNA sequence: TGTGCCAGCAGCCAAGATCCGGGGGCGGCCAATCAGCCCCAGCATTTT. Its translation is CASSQDPGAANQPQHF.

CDR3 sequence reads: CAWKAAGETQYF. The CDR3 nucleotides read TGTGCCTGGAAGGCCGCCGGGGAGACCCAGTACTTC. The rearrangement links TRBV30 to TRBJ2-5, with D unresolved. Trimming shortened V by 4 bases and J by 5 bases, and 11 bases separated the two germline ends. This CDR3 has 12 residues. Germline V gives CDR1 GTSNPN, CDR2 SVGIG (reference sequence).

The rearrangement links TRBV15 to TRBJ2-3, with 9 bases aligning to TRBD1. V trimming: 0 bases; J trimming: 2 bases; junction bases outside the gene matches: 3. The CDR3 consists of 16 residues. CDR1 and CDR2 from the germline V gene are LNHNV and YYDKDF (reference sequence). CDR3 amino acids: CATSREDRGLTDTQYF. In nucleotides, the CDR3 is TGTGCCACCAGCAGAGAGGACAGGGGCCTCACAGATACGCAGTATTTT. Complete variable domain (other parts from reference TRBV15 and TRBJ2-3): DAMVIQNPRYQVTQFGKPVTLSCSQTLNHNVMYWYQQKSSQAPKLLFHYYDKDFNNEADTPDNFQSRRPNTSFCFLDIRSPGLGDTAMYLCATSREDRGLTDTQYFGPGTRLTVL.

The rearrangement links TRBV6-4 to TRBJ2-1; 8 nucleotides match TRBD2. The V and J ends lost 6 bases and 5 bases, in that order; junction bases with no gene match: 9. The germline V gene encodes CDR1 MRHNA and CDR2 SNTAGT. The CDR3 spans 15 residues. CDR3 region: CASSEGGGQDNEQFF. The CDR3 region has the DNA TGTGCCAGCAGCGAAGGCGGGGGGCAAGACAATGAGCAGTTCTTC.

V is TRBV9 and J is TRBJ2-5; D gene ambiguous. From germline, CDR1 is SGDLS and CDR2 YYNGEE. This CDR3 spans 13 amino acids. V dropped 0 bases and J dropped 3 bases, with 6 bases sitting between them. The CDR3 loop reads CASSVDLEETQYF. The CDR3 DNA reads TGTGCCAGCAGCGTAGACTTGGAAGAGACCCAGTACTTC.

The J gene is TRBJ2-5, the V gene TRBV15, with a possible D match to TRBD2 (6 bases). The germline gives CDR1 LNHNV, CDR2 YYDKDF (reference sequence). This CDR3 has 15 residues. The ends were cut back, 0 bases at V and 7 bases at J, with 15 bases in the middle. CDR3 bases: TGTGCCACCAGCAGAGATAAGGGTGCCGGGGGGACCCAGTACTTC. Encoded protein: CATSRDKGAGGTQYF.

This clonotype was counted a single time. The CDR3 DNA is TGTGCCAGCAGCCCCTCAGGGACCCATAGCAATCAGCCCCAGCATTTT. Protein: CASSPSGTHSNQPQHF. The chain uses TRBV7-2 and TRBJ1-5, with D perhaps matching TRBD1 (5 bases). The V gene's germline CDR1 is SGHTA and CDR2 FQGNSA. V dropped 5 bases and J dropped 0 bases, with 14 bases sitting between them. This CDR3 region has 16 residues. The full variable domain, in which reference TRBV7-2 and TRBJ1-5 provide the parts outside the CDR3, is GAGVSQSPSNKVTEKGKDVELRCDPISGHTALYWYRQSLGQGLEFLIYFQGNSAPDKSGLPSDRFSAERTGGSVSTLTIQRTQQEDSAVYLCASSPSGTHSNQPQHFGDGTRLSIL.

The rearrangement joins TRBV24-1 to TRBJ1-2; a possible D gene is TRBD1 (6 bases). This CDR3 comprises 12 residues. With 6 bases removed from V and 7 bases from J, the gap between germline ends came to 11 bases. Germline V lookup: CDR1 KGHDR, CDR2 SFDVKD. CDR3 nucleotide sequence: TGTGCCACCAGTACAGGGTCTGGTGGCTACACCTTC. Amino acids: CATSTGSGGYTF.

There are many counts of this clonotype. J is TRBJ2-1 and V is TRBV29-1; D might be TRBD2 (7 bases). From germline, CDR1 is SQVTM and CDR2 ANQGSEA. V lost 8 bases and J 9 bases, leaving 17 bases between the germline ends. This CDR3 has 12 residues. The CDR3 DNA sequence: TGCAGCACATCCCAAGGGGGGGCTGAGCAGTTCTTC. Translation gives CSTSQGGAEQFF.

This clonotype was found a few times. This sequence joins TRBV5-4 and TRBJ1-4; D might be TRBD1 (5 bases). The CDR3 extends over 14 amino acids. Germline values: CDR1 SGHNT, CDR2 YYREEE (reference sequence). The ends were cut back, 5 bases at V and 5 bases at J, with 13 bases in the middle. The CDR3 nucleotides are TGTGCCAGCAGTTCGGGACGCGAGAATGAAAAACTGTTTTTT. Amino acid sequence: CASSSGRENEKLFF.

With respect to this clonotype: The junction differs from germline at one of its ends, possibly a read error. The chain has TRBV6-5 and TRBJ2-7; TRBD1 aligns across 7 bases. The CDR3 sequence is 14 residues long. Germline CDR1 MNHEY, CDR2 SVGAGI. CDR3 sequence reads: CASTYGGQANEQYF. The CDR3 nucleotides are TGTGCCAGCACTTACGGAGGACAGGCGAACGAGCAGTACTTC.

The rearrangement links TRBV7-2 to TRBJ2-1; D remains ambiguous. Per the germline V gene, CDR1 is SGHTA and CDR2 is FQGNSA. The V gene lost 4 bases and the J gene lost 7 bases, with 11 bases spanning the gap. This CDR3 region has 13 residues. This CDR3 is CASSSRRANEQFF. In nucleotides, the CDR3 is TGTGCCAGCAGCTCTCGGAGAGCAAATGAGCAGTTCTTC.

This clonotype came up a few times. The J gene is TRBJ2-3, the V gene TRBV6-2 or TRBV6-3, with unresolved D. Looked up from germline, CDR1 is MNHEY and CDR2 is SVGEGT. Deletions cut 0 bases from V and 4 bases from J, with 5 bases between. CDR3 size: 13 residues. The CDR3 nucleotides are TGTGCCAGCAGTTACTCCCTAGCAGATACGCAGTATTTT. Residues: CASSYSLADTQYF.

The chain carries TRBV7-8 and TRBJ1-4; the D gene is possibly TRBD1 (6 bases). Trimming took off 1 base at V and 7 bases at J, with 19 bases between the two ends. The CDR3 has 17 amino acids. Germline V gene sequence: CDR1 SGHVS, CDR2 FQNEAQ. The CDR3 nucleotides are TGTGCCAGCAGCTTAGAACCAGGGCAGGGGAGTCGTGAAAAACTGTTTTTT. It is translated as CASSLEPGQGSREKLFF.

The J gene is TRBJ2-4, the V gene TRBV7-2, with D maybe TRBD2 (6 bases). Deletions cut 5 bases from V and 5 bases from J, with 13 bases between. Germline CDR1 and CDR2: SGHTA and FQGNSA. The CDR3 has 14 residues. The CDR3 loop reads CASSVRGKQNIQYF. CDR3 sequence (DNA): TGTGCCAGCAGCGTACGGGGGAAACAAAACATTCAGTACTTC.

V gene TRBV12-3 or TRBV12-4 combines with J gene TRBJ1-2, with D tentatively TRBD1 (6 bases). There are 13 residues in the CDR3. Trimming took off 5 bases at V and 7 bases at J, with 14 bases between the two ends. The CDR3 here is CASSDLDRPGYTF. CDR3 in DNA: TGTGCCAGCAGTGACCTAGACAGGCCTGGCTACACCTTC.

CDR3 sequence reads: CASSQDSYMEQYF. DNA of the CDR3: TGCGCCAGCAGCCAAGACTCCTATATGGAGCAGTACTTC. This rearrangement joins TRBV4-1 to TRBJ2-7; D unclear. Deletions cut 0 bases from V and 7 bases from J, with 10 bases between. The CDR3 totals 13 residues. CDR1 is MGHRA and CDR2 is YSYEKL in the germline V gene.

This clonotype has ten or more counts. The chain has TRBV29-1 and TRBJ2-1; 10 bases agree with TRBD1. There are 13 residues in the CDR3. Trimming removed 7 bases from V and 5 bases from J; junction bases left unmatched: 5. Germline-derived CDR1 and CDR2 are SQVTM and ANQGSEA. The CDR3 nucleotides read TGCAGCGCTGGGACAGGGGAAAACAATGAGCAGTTCTTC. Translating gives CSAGTGENNEQFF.